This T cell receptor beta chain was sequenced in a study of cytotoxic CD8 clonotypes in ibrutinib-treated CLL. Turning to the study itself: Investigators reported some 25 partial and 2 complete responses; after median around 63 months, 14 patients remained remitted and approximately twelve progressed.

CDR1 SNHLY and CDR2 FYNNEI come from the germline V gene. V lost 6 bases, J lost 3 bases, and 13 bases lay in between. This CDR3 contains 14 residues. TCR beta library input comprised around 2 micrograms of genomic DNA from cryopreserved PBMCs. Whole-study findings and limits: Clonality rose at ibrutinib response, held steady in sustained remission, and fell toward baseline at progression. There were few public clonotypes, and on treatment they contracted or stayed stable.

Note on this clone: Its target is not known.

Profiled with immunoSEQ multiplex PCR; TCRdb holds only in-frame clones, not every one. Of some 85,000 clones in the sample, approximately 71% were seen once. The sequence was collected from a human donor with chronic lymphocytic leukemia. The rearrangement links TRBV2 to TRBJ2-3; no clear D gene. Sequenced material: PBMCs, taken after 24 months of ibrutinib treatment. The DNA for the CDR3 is TGTGCCAGCAGCGAGAAGACCGAGACAGATACGCAGTATTTT. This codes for CASSEKTETDTQYF.